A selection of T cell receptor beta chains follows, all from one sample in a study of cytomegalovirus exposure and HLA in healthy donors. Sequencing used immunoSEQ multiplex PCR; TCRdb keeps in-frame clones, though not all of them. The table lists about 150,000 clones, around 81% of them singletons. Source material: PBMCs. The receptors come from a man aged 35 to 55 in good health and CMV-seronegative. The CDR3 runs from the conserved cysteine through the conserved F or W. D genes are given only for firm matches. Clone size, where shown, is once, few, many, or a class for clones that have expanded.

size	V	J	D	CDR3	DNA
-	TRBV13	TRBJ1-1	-	CASSPLGAPNTEAFF	TGTGCCAGCAGCCCCCTTGGGGCACCGAACACTGAAGCTTTCTTT
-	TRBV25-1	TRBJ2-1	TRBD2	CAGTSRLGTSGRYNEQFF	TGTGCCGGCACCAGTCGTCTCGGGACTAGCGGGAGGTACAATGAGCAGTTCTTC
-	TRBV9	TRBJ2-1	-	CASSTQRYYNEQFF	TGTGCCAGCAGCACTCAGCGGTACTACAATGAGCAGTTCTTC
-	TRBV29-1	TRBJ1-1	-	CSGSGGTNTEAFF	TGCAGCGGATCGGGGGGCACCAACACTGAAGCTTTCTTT
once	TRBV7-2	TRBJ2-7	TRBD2	CASSLGGSEQYF	TGTGCCAGCAGCTTAGGCGGGAGCGAGCAGTACTTC
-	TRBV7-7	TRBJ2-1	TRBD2	CASSRGTSGINEQFF	TGTGCCAGCAGCCGCGGGACTAGCGGGATCAATGAGCAGTTCTTC
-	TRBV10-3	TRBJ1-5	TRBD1	CAISERTGGEPQHF	TGTGCCATCAGTGAGAGGACAGGGGGTGAGCCCCAGCATTTT
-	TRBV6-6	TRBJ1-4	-	CASSPVNEKLFF	TGTGCCAGCAGCCCCGTTAATGAAAAACTGTTTTTT
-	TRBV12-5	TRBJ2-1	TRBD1	CASAGGQETKNEQFF	TGTGCTAGTGCTGGGGGACAGGAGACTAAGAATGAGCAGTTCTTC
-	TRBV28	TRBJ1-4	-	CATAGQPTNEKLFF	TGTGCCACCGCCGGACAGCCAACTAATGAAAAACTGTTTTTT
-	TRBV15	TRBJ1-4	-	CATSNTGIANEKLFF	TGTGCCACCAGCAATACAGGGATTGCTAATGAAAAACTGTTTTTT
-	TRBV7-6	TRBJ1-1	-	CASSPRLTEAFF	TGTGCCAGCAGCCCCAGGTTAACTGAAGCTTTCTTT
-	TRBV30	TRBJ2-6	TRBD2	CAWRGLAGVTGANGLTF	TGTGCCTGGAGGGGGCTAGCGGGAGTTACAGGGGCCAACGGCCTGACTTTC
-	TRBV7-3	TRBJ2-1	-	CASSSVLGNEQFF	TGTGCCAGCAGCAGTGTACTAGGCAATGAGCAGTTCTTC
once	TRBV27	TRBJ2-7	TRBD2	CASRPIGDYGQYF	TGTGCCAGCAGACCGATTGGGGACTACGGGCAGTACTTC
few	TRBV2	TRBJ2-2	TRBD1	CASKQAGTGVPGELFF	TGTGCCAGCAAACAAGCCGGGACAGGGGTCCCCGGGGAGCTGTTTTTT
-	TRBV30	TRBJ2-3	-	CAWSPGVTDTQYF	TGTGCCTGGAGCCCAGGGGTTACAGATACGCAGTATTTT
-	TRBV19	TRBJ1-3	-	CASSIKTTGSGNTIYF	TGTGCCAGTAGTATCAAAACGACGGGAAGTGGAAACACCATATATTTT
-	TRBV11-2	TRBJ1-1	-	CASSLAHRETEAFF	TGTGCCAGCAGCTTAGCGCACAGGGAGACTGAAGCTTTCTTT
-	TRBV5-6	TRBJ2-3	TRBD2	CASSSGVWPSGIDTQYF	TGTGCCAGCAGCTCGGGGGTATGGCCTAGCGGGATAGATACGCAGTATTTT
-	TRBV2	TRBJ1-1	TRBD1	CASYRGTEAFF	TGTGCCAGCTACAGGGGAACTGAAGCTTTCTTT
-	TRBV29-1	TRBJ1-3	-	CSAGDSGSGNTIYF	TGCAGCGCGGGAGACAGTGGCTCTGGAAACACCATATATTTT
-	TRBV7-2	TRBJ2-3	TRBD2	CASSLFPGLAGVGTDTQYF	TGTGCCAGCAGCTTATTTCCGGGACTAGCGGGGGTAGGGACAGATACGCAGTATTTT
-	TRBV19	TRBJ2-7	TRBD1	CASSIDPGGRGSYEQYF	TGTGCCAGTAGTATAGACCCAGGGGGCAGGGGATCCTACGAGCAGTACTTC
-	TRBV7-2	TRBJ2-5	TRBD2	CASSLSARLAGGTQYF	TGTGCCAGCAGCTTATCGGCGAGGCTAGCGGGAGGTACCCAGTACTTC
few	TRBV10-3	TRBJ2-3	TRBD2	CAIRNSGTSGSPDTQYF	TGTGCCATCAGGAACTCCGGGACTAGCGGGAGTCCAGATACGCAGTATTTT
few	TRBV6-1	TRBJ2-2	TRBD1	CASSEAAGTGGAGELFF	TGTGCCAGCAGTGAAGCAGCCGGGACAGGGGGCGCCGGGGAGCTGTTTTTT
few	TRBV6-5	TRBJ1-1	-	CASSYSGGATEAFF	TGTGCCAGCAGTTACTCGGGGGGGGCCACTGAAGCTTTCTTT
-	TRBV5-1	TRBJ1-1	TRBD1	CASSDGTGTKNTEAFF	TGCGCCAGCAGCGACGGGACAGGGACTAAGAACACTGAAGCTTTCTTT
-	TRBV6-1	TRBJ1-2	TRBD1	CASSKHGTGDGYTF	TGTGCCAGCAGTAAACACGGGACAGGGGATGGCTACACCTTC
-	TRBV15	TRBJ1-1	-	CATSRAGNTEAFF	TGTGCCACCAGCAGAGCGGGGAACACTGAAGCTTTCTTT
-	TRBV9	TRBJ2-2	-	CASSPQMRVDTGELFF	TGTGCCAGCAGCCCCCAGATGAGGGTGGACACCGGGGAGCTGTTTTTT
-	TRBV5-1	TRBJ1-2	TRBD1	CASSTDRGRNGYTF	TGCGCCAGCAGCACGGACAGGGGGCGGAATGGCTACACCTTC
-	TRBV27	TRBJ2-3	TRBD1	CASRTRGRDTQYF	TGTGCCAGCAGAACAAGGGGGCGAGATACGCAGTATTTT